The 15 T cell receptor beta chains in this list originate from one sample, sequenced in a study of CD8 T cells in ankylosing spondylitis (dated by TCRdb to the late 2010s). The protocol used for the library was 5' RACE. The reads were generated on an Illumina HiSeq 2500. The public reads were reprocessed in TCRdb via fastp at Q25 and MiXCR, keeping in-frame beta chains. Rows are combined by CDR3 protein, so each entry shows the most common genes and DNA. This sample has 470,000 or so distinct CDR3 sequences in its table, and 25% to 30% of those were observed once. The biggest ten clones account for about 1% of the sample. Their recognized antigens are unknown. Results and caveats for the whole study, not just this receptor: A TCR beta motif of roughly 8 highly homologous amino acid variants appeared characteristic of blood from ankylosing spondylitis patients.

The sequenced material came from blood, either unsorted or a sorted T cell fraction (not recorded which). Every receptor here comes from a male donor with ankylosing spondylitis.

This sequence joins TRBV5-1 and TRBJ1-2; 10 nucleotides match TRBD1. The V and J ends lost 2 bases and 6 bases, in that order; junction bases with no gene match: 7. Germline lookup yields CDR1 SGHRS and CDR2 YFSETQ. The CDR3 consists of 15 residues. The CDR3 is CASSLETGGEDGYTF. The CDR3 DNA is TGCGCCAGCAGCTTAGAGACAGGGGGCGAGGATGGCTACACCTTC.

The rearrangement joins TRBV15 to TRBJ1-1; 7 nucleotides align to TRBD1. Germline V gene sequence: CDR1 LNHNV, CDR2 YYDKDF (reference sequence). Trimming cost V 0 bases and J 7 bases; bases outside gene matches: 5. The length of the CDR3 is 14 residues. DNA of the CDR3: TGTGCCACCAGCAGAGATAGGGGGCGAATTGAAGCTTTCTTT. Translating gives CATSRDRGRIEAFF.

V is TRBV20-1 and J is TRBJ2-1; weak D call: TRBD2 (6 bases). V shed 6 bases and J shed 4 bases, with 16 bases lying between them. This CDR3 region has 14 residues. The germline gives CDR1 DFQATT, CDR2 SNEGSKA (reference sequence). DNA for the CDR3: TGCAGTGCGACGGAGGGGTCCTATTACAATGAGCAGTTCTTC. It yields the protein CSATEGSYYNEQFF.

The sample holds a few counts of this clonotype. V is TRBV10-3 and J is TRBJ2-7, with D maybe TRBD1 (7 bases). Looked up from germline, CDR1 is ENHRY and CDR2 is SYGVKD. This CDR3 contains 16 residues. V was shortened by 6 bases and J by 2 bases, with 20 bases between the two germline ends. CDR3 nucleotide sequence: TGTGCCATCAGCAACCCTCAGGGGGGCCCTACCTACGAGCAGTACTTC. Protein sequence: CAISNPQGGPTYEQYF.

This clonotype was found a few times. The chain joins TRBV11-2 to TRBJ1-5, with TRBD1 as a possible D gene (6 bases). Germline V CDR1 and CDR2: SGHAT, FQNNGV. V shed 3 bases and J shed 9 bases, with 12 bases lying between them. The CDR3 is 13 residues long. CDR3 residues: CASSLDSTGPQHF. CDR3 DNA: TGTGCCAGCAGCTTGGACAGTACAGGGCCCCAGCATTTT.

The chain has TRBV29-1 and TRBJ2-3; 11 positions agree with TRBD2. V lost 4 bases, J lost 2 bases, and 5 bases stayed unmatched. The CDR3 runs 15 residues. Looked up from germline, CDR1 is SQVTM and CDR2 is ANQGSEA. The CDR3 sequence: CSVVGTSGSTDTQYF. As DNA, the CDR3 is TGCAGCGTTGTCGGGACTAGCGGATCCACAGATACGCAGTATTTT.

The J gene is TRBJ2-6, the V gene TRBV7-8; 11 bases fit TRBD1. V trimming: 4 bases; J trimming: 3 bases; junction bases outside the gene matches: 5. This CDR3 is 17 amino acids long. Germline loops: CDR1 SGHVS, CDR2 FQNEAQ. This CDR3 reads CASSSGQGANGANVLTF. The CDR3 DNA is TGTGCCAGCAGCTCCGGACAGGGGGCTAATGGGGCCAACGTCCTGACTTTC.

The chain joins TRBV7-2 to TRBJ2-1, with D uncertain. V was clipped by 0 bases and J by 4 bases, with 4 bases between them. The CDR3 runs to 13 residues. Looked up from germline, CDR1 is SGHTA and CDR2 is FQGNSA. The CDR3 coding sequence is TGTGCCAGCAGCTTAGCTTTTTACAATGAGCAGTTCTTC. Translation gives CASSLAFYNEQFF.

The chain couples TRBV24-1 to TRBJ2-1; D is perhaps TRBD1 or TRBD2 (5 bases each). Between the trimmed V and J ends, which lost 4 bases and 4 bases, there was a span of 19 bases. The germline V gene has CDR1 KGHDR and CDR2 SFDVKD. The CDR3 has 17 residues. CDR3: CATSDQLPGPQYNEQFF. CDR3 DNA sequence: TGTGCCACCAGTGACCAGCTCCCGGGACCCCAGTACAATGAGCAGTTCTTC.

This clonotype was detected only a few times. This sequence joins TRBV4-2 and TRBJ2-2, with D hard to call. This CDR3 contains 16 residues. Germline lookup yields CDR1 LGHNA and CDR2 YNFKEQ. Trimming pared 0 bases from V and 1 base from J, leaving 9 bases between. CDR3 in amino acids: CASSQDPSRNTGELFF. CDR3 nucleotide sequence: TGTGCCAGCAGCCAAGATCCCAGCAGGAACACCGGGGAGCTGTTTTTT.

The chain joins TRBV19 to TRBJ2-3; D gene uncertain. CDR1 and CDR2 (germline): LNHDA, SQIVND (reference sequence). The CDR3 has 15 residues. The V gene lost 2 bases and the J gene lost 6 bases, with 15 bases spanning the gap. Here the CDR3 DNA reads TGTGCCAGTAGTATAAGACTCTTGGGTTCGGATACGCAGTATTTT. Protein sequence: CASSIRLLGSDTQYF.

There are a few counts of this clonotype. The J gene is TRBJ2-2, the V gene TRBV7-2, with TRBD1 matching 10 bases. Germline CDR1 is SGHTA and CDR2 is FQGNSA. This CDR3 spans 15 amino acids. Trimming cost V 5 bases and J 7 bases; bases outside gene matches: 7. CDR3 in amino acids: CASSPGQGFGGELFF. Written as DNA, the CDR3 is TGTGCCAGCAGCCCGGGACAGGGGTTCGGCGGGGAGCTGTTTTTT.

The chain has TRBV5-1 and TRBJ1-1, with D unclear. Trimming shortened V by 0 bases and J by 3 bases, and 9 bases separated the two germline ends. In germline, CDR1 is SGHRS, CDR2 YFSETQ. The CDR3 loop spans 14 amino acids. The CDR3 DNA reads TGCGCCAGCAGCTTGGGGGCGCGGGACACTGAAGCTTTCTTT. Translated, it gives CASSLGARDTEAFF.

The chain joins TRBV5-1 to TRBJ2-3; 7 positions agree with TRBD2. V shed 4 bases, J shed 5 bases, and the junction held 7 bases outside the gene matches. The CDR3 spans 14 residues. The V gene's germline CDR1 is SGHRS and CDR2 YFSETQ. The chain's CDR3 is CASSIGLGRDTQYF. Here the CDR3 DNA reads TGCGCCAGCAGCATCGGACTAGGTAGAGATACGCAGTATTTT.

This clonotype was observed a handful of times. The chain employs TRBV5-1 and TRBJ1-4; tentative D call: TRBD1 (5 bases). Germline CDR1 reads SGHRS; CDR2 reads YFSETQ. This CDR3 is built from 13 residues. The V end lost 0 bases, the J end lost 15 bases, and 15 bases lay between the germline ends. The CDR3: CASSLGSGTRVFF. In DNA form, the CDR3 reads TGCGCCAGCAGCTTGGGGTCCGGGACTCGGGTGTTTTTT.